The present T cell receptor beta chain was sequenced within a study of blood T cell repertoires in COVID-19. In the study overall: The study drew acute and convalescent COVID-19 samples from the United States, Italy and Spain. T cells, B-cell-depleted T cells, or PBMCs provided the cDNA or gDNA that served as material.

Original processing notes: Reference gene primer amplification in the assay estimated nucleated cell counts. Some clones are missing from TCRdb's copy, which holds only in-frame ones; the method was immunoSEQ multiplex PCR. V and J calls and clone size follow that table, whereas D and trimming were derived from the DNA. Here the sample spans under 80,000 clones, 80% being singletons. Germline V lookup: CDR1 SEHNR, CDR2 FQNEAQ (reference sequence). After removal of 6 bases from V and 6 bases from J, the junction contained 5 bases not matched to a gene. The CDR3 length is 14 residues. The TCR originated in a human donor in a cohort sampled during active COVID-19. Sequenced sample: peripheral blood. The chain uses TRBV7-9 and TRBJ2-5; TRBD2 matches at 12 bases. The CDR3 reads CASRPLAGGQTQYF. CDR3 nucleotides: TGTGCCAGCAGGCCACTAGCGGGGGGACAGACCCAGTACTTC.